This T cell receptor (beta chain) was observed in a study of CD8 T cells in ankylosing spondylitis. This CDR3 comprises 14 residues. Germline CDR1 SEHNR, CDR2 FQNEAQ (reference sequence). Trimming took 1 base from V and 3 from J, leaving 7 bases between them. TCRdb processed the 5' RACE reads anew with MiXCR; each CDR3 protein has one entry. This sample carries over 130,000 distinct CDR3 sequences, approximately 44% of them seen once, and the ten largest clones take around 15%. This receptor was taken from a male donor with ankylosing spondylitis. The source material was synovial fluid, either unsorted or a sorted T cell fraction (not recorded which). V gene TRBV7-9 combines with J gene TRBJ1-5; D gene ambiguous. CDR3 in DNA: TGTGCCAGCAGCTTAGGTGCCACCAATCAGCCCCAGCATTTT. Translated: CASSLGATNQPQHF. The full variable domain, rest sourced from reference TRBV7-9 and TRBJ1-5, is DTGVSQNPRHKITKRGQNVTFRCDPISEHNRLYWYRQTLGQGPEFLTYFQNEAQLEKSRLLSDRFSAERPKGSFSTLEIQRTEQGDSAMYLCASSLGATNQPQHFGDGTRLSIL.